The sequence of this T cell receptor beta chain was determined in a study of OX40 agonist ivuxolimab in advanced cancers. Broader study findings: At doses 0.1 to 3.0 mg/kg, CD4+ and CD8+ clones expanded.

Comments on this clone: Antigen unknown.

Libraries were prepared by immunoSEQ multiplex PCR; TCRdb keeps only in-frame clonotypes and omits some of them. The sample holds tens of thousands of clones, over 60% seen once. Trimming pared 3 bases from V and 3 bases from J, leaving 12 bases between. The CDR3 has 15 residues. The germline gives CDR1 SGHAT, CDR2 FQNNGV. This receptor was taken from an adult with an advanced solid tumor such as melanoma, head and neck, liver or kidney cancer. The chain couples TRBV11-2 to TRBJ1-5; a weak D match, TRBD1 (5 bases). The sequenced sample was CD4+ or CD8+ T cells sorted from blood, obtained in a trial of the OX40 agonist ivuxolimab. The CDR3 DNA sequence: TGTGCCAGCAGCTTGGATTGGGACCTCAATCAGCCCCAGCATTTT. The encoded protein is CASSLDWDLNQPQHF.